This T cell receptor beta chain was observed in a study of T cells in Graves' hyperthyroidism and ophthalmopathy. Study overall: Before treatment of any kind, peripheral blood was taken at initial diagnosis.

CDR1 is SGHVS and CDR2 is FQNEAQ in the germline V gene. This CDR3 spans 14 amino acids. Trimming removed 1 base from V and 6 bases from J, with 10 bases in between. Whole-study findings and limits: Blood also carried most thyroid clonotypes expanded above 0.001.

This clonotype was detected many times. Its specificity is unknown. The source material, RNA transcripts, was used to amplify TCR beta CDR3 regions. The HTBI primer set was used in a first-round RT-PCR of the TCR CDR3. TCRdb re-called the multiplex PCR reads through MiXCR, storing one row per CDR3 protein. The profile shows about 640,000 distinct CDR3 sequences, more than 12% of them singletons. The TCR was taken from a woman between 50 and 59 years old with Graves' ophthalmopathy. The chain joins TRBV7-8 to TRBJ2-1, with D possibly being TRBD2 (6 bases). Sequencing input: blood. The CDR3 loop is CASSLGPAGNEQFF. The CDR3 region has the DNA TGTGCCAGCAGCTTAGGACCAGCGGGCAATGAGCAGTTCTTC.